The 22 T cell receptor beta chains given below trace back to one sample, sequenced in a study of read filtering for tumor transcriptome and immune sequencing. From about 400 ng of RNA, a library with molecular barcoded alpha/delta and beta/gamma adaptors was made. TCRdb analysed the reads with MiXCR anew, one entry per CDR3 protein. The sample contains 130,000 or so distinct CDR3 sequences, less than 15% of which appear only once. Specimen: a population of CD138-negative cells sorted from bone marrow. The receptors originated from a donor aged 40 or over with multiple myeloma.

A remark on this clonotype: A much larger clone is a single base away; this may be a read error. The chain links TRBV12-3 or TRBV12-4 to TRBJ2-2; tentative D call: TRBD2 (7 bases). The CDR3 is 17 residues long. V was shortened by 10 bases and J by 2 bases, with 23 bases between the two germline ends. CDR3 protein: CATLTDSGGLNTGELFF. CDR3 DNA: TGTGCCACCCTAACGGACTCGGGGGGCCTTAACACCGGGGAGCTGTTTTTT.

This clonotype was picked up many times. The chain joins TRBV12-3 or TRBV12-4 to TRBJ2-7; TRBD1 aligns across 9 bases. J was trimmed by 2 bases and V by 1 base; bases with no gene match: 0. This CDR3 is 14 amino acids long. The CDR3 nucleotides read TGTGCCAGCAGTTTAGGGACAGGGGCCTACGAGCAGTACTTC. It specifies CASSLGTGAYEQYF.

This clonotype was detected only a few times. The V call is TRBV20-1, the J call TRBJ1-5; D possibly corresponds to TRBD1 (5 bases). V was clipped by 6 bases and J by 7 bases, with 19 bases between them. CDR1 and CDR2 from the germline V gene are DFQATT and SNEGSKA (reference sequence). CDR3 length: 14 residues. The CDR3 loop is CSAGTGSFGQPQHF. CDR3 in DNA: TGCAGTGCCGGAACAGGTTCCTTCGGACAGCCCCAGCATTTT.

This clonotype was seen ten or more times. The V and J genes are TRBV29-1 and TRBJ1-4, with 11 bases matching TRBD1. V was pared by 3 bases and J by 7 bases, with 7 bases of the junction left unmatched. Germline CDR1 SQVTM, CDR2 ANQGSEA. The CDR3 is 15 residues long. CDR3 sequence reads: CSVDLLGTGGEKLFF. CDR3 in DNA: TGCAGCGTTGACCTCCTGGGGACAGGGGGTGAAAAACTGTTTTTT.

This clonotype has only a few counts. The rearrangement uses TRBV7-9 and TRBJ2-2; TRBD1 aligns across 7 bases. The CDR3 loop spans 15 amino acids. Looked up from germline, CDR1 is SEHNR and CDR2 is FQNEAQ (reference sequence). The V gene end was trimmed by 4 bases and the J gene end by 5 bases; junction bases not matched to a gene: 7. CDR3 sequence (DNA): TGTGCCAGCAGCTGGACAGGCGGAAGAACCGGGGAGCTGTTTTTT. Its protein is CASSWTGGRTGELFF. The whole variable domain, filled in from reference TRBV7-9 and TRBJ2-2, reads DTGVSQNPRHKITKRGQNVTFRCDPISEHNRLYWYRQTLGQGPEFLTYFQNEAQLEKSRLLSDRFSAERPKGSFSTLEIQRTEQGDSAMYLCASSWTGGRTGELFFGEGSRLTVL.

This clonotype was counted many times. This sequence joins TRBV29-1 and TRBJ2-7, with D perhaps assigned TRBD1 or TRBD2 (5 bases each). Germline values: CDR1 SQVTM, CDR2 ANQGSEA. The CDR3 contains 10 residues. V was pared by 6 bases and J by 4 bases, with 7 bases between. CDR3 loop: CSVGEYEQYF. The DNA of the CDR3 is TGCAGCGTAGGGGAGTACGAGCAGTACTTC.

Regarding this clonotype: It may be a read error: a sequence one base away is much more abundant. The CDR3 loop is CASSYSGRRADEQFF. The CDR3 coding sequence is TGTGCCAGCAGTTACTCTGGCAGGAGGGCCGATGAGCAGTTCTTC. This rearrangement joins TRBV6-2 or TRBV6-3 to TRBJ2-1, with a tentative D call TRBD2 (6 bases). The CDR3 is 15 residues long. The germline CDR1 and CDR2 sequences are MNHEY and SVGEGT. V was clipped by 0 bases and J by 8 bases, with 14 bases between them.

This clonotype was seen repeatedly, ten times or more. This chain joins TRBV4-3 and TRBJ2-7; the match to TRBD2 covers 10 bases. CDR1 and CDR2 from the germline V gene are LGHNA and YSLEER. The CDR3 has 15 residues. V shed 5 bases and J 1 base; nucleotides not matched to a gene: 5. CDR3 bases: TGCGCCAGCAGCACCCTAGCGGGAGAATCCTACGAGCAGTACTTC. This sequence encodes CASSTLAGESYEQYF.

This clonotype came up a few times. This chain uses TRBV6-4 with TRBJ2-1; the match to TRBD2 covers 14 bases. The CDR3 has 14 residues. V dropped 6 bases and J dropped 10; count of bases not matched to a gene: 5. The V gene's germline CDR1 is MRHNA and CDR2 SNTAGT. Written as DNA, the CDR3 is TGTGCCAGCAGGGGACTAGCGGGAGTTGGGGAGCAGTTCTTC. Protein product: CASRGLAGVGEQFF.

Comment on this clonotype: With a much larger clone just one base away, this may be a read error. The gene calls are TRBV7-6 and TRBJ2-7; TRBD1 matches 7 bases. CDR3 size: 14 residues. CDR1 is SGHVS and CDR2 is FNYEAQ in the germline V gene. In DNA form, the CDR3 reads TGTGCCAGCAGCTTAAGGGGGCTACCCTACCAGCAGTACTTC. Translating it yields CASSLRGLPYQQYF.

Many counts were recorded for this clonotype. The chain has TRBV7-8 and TRBJ2-7; 7 bases are a match to TRBD1. The CDR3 has 14 residues. CDR1 and CDR2 (germline): SGHVS, FQNEAQ. V shed 4 bases and J 2 bases; nucleotides not matched to a gene: 5. CDR3 amino acids: CASSSQTGTYEQYF. In DNA form, the CDR3 reads TGTGCCAGCAGCTCTCAGACAGGGACCTACGAGCAGTACTTC.

Ten or more counts support this clonotype. The V and J genes are TRBV24-1 and TRBJ2-1; D is uncertain. The V gene lost 5 bases and the J gene lost 7 bases, with 5 bases spanning the gap. CDR1 and CDR2 from the germline V gene are KGHDR and SFDVKD. The CDR3 length is 11 residues. The DNA of the CDR3 is TGTGCCACCAGTGTATGGAATGAGCAGTTCTTC. As protein: CATSVWNEQFF.

About this clonotype itself: This may arise from a read error, as a much more abundant clone is one base away. This chain connects TRBV6-1 to TRBJ2-3; 12 bases match TRBD2. Trimming removed 8 bases from V and 3 bases from J; junction bases left unmatched: 3. The germline gives CDR1 MNHNS, CDR2 SASEGT. The CDR3 spans 14 residues. The chain's CDR3 is CASWLAGGTDTQYF. In DNA form, the CDR3 reads TGTGCCAGCTGGCTAGCGGGAGGGACAGATACGCAGTATTTT.

This clonotype was observed at least ten times. The chain carries TRBV6-5 and TRBJ1-5; 9 bases agree with TRBD1. CDR3 length: 19 amino acids. The germline CDR1 and CDR2 sequences are MNHEY and SVGAGI. Unmatched junction bases numbered 18, after V lost 6 bases and J lost 3 bases. CDR3 in amino acids: CASRSDRGGKIWVNQPQHF. The CDR3, as DNA: TGTGCCAGCAGATCGGACAGGGGAGGTAAAATTTGGGTCAATCAGCCCCAGCATTTT.

This clonotype appeared a single time. A much larger clone sits a single nucleotide away, making a read error possible. The chain is built from TRBV20-1 and TRBJ2-3, with no clear D. Trimming stripped 2 bases from V and 4 bases from J, with 7 bases between. CDR3 length equals 12 residues. The V gene's germline CDR1 is DFQATT and CDR2 SNEGSKA (reference sequence). DNA for the CDR3: TGCAGTGCTAGATATTTGGCAGATACGCAGTATTTT. This gives the protein CSARYLADTQYF.

A note on this clonotype: Given a much more abundant clone one base away, this may be a read error. V gene TRBV11-3 combines with J gene TRBJ1-1; D remains ambiguous. The CDR3 covers 13 residues. Germline V gene lookup returns CDR1 SGHNT and CDR2 YENEEA. V was trimmed by 11 bases and J by 1 base, leaving 14 bases between them. CDR3 loop: CAGTGRTNTEAFF. Written as DNA, the CDR3 is TGTGCCGGCACTGGCCGGACGAACACTGAAGCTTTCTTT.

This clonotype has a handful of counts. The V gene is TRBV20-1, the J gene TRBJ2-2; D remains unclear. The CDR3 is 15 residues long. CDR1 is DFQATT and CDR2 is SNEGSKA in the germline V gene (reference sequence). Trimming removed 2 bases at V and 1 base at J, with 11 bases between. Written as DNA, the CDR3 is TGCAGTGCTAGAAACCTCGTCCAGAACACCGGGGAGCTGTTTTTT. Its translation: CSARNLVQNTGELFF.

This clonotype appeared a few times. A much larger clonotype is one base distant, so this may be a read error. This likely comes from a read error, as the CDR3 has no conserved phenylalanine or tryptophan at its end. The CDR3 sequence: CASSVQGSTDYGYTL. Here the CDR3 DNA reads TGTGCCAGCAGTGTTCAGGGGTCAACGGACTATGGCTACACCCTC. V is TRBV2 and J is TRBJ1-2; possibly TRBD1 for D (6 bases). V lost 4 bases and J 3 bases, leaving 15 bases between the germline ends. The CDR3 totals 15 residues. Germline V gene sequence: CDR1 SNHLY, CDR2 FYNNEI.

With regard to this clonotype: It may be a read error: a sequence one base away is much more abundant. The CDR3 reads CSAELSGRAFYDEQFF. CDR3 coding DNA: TGCAGTGCCGAACTTAGCGGGAGGGCCTTCTACGATGAGCAGTTCTTC. The gene calls are TRBV20-1 and TRBJ2-1; 11 bases line up with TRBD2. Germline CDR1 is DFQATT and CDR2 is SNEGSKA (reference sequence). The CDR3 has 16 amino acids.

The chain's CDR3 is CASSPVDNEQFF. The CDR3 DNA sequence: TGTGCCAGCAGCCCCGTCGACAATGAGCAGTTCTTC. The V call is TRBV6-6, the J call TRBJ2-1, with D uncertain. CDR1 is MNHNY, CDR2 SVGAGI, per germline (reference sequence). Deletions cut 6 bases from V and 5 bases from J, with 8 bases between. The CDR3 spans 12 residues.

The sample holds many counts of this clonotype. The chain has TRBV20-1 and TRBJ1-4; D may be TRBD1 (6 bases). The CDR3 has 14 amino acids. CDR1 and CDR2 from the germline V gene are DFQATT and SNEGSKA (reference sequence). Deletions cut 0 bases from V and 7 bases from J, with 12 bases between. CDR3: CSARDVQGREKLFF. The CDR3 DNA reads TGCAGTGCTAGAGATGTACAGGGTCGTGAAAAACTGTTTTTT.

The J gene is TRBJ1-1, the V gene TRBV12-3 or TRBV12-4, with TRBD1 as a possible D gene (6 bases). The CDR3 spans 15 residues. V was shortened by 4 bases and J by 3 bases, with 15 bases between the two germline ends. The CDR3 DNA sequence: TGTGCCAGCAGTTCCCAGGACAGTTTGGACACTGAAGCTTTCTTT. This sequence encodes CASSSQDSLDTEAFF.